Included here is one TCR beta chain sequence, with context. No antigen is known for it. CDR1 and CDR2 from the germline V gene are SEHNR and FQNEAQ (reference sequence). This CDR3 spans 11 amino acids. The V end was cut by 11 bases, the J end by 0 bases, with 7 bases between. The entry originates in a study of cytomegalovirus exposure and HLA in healthy donors. The PCR contained 60 Vbeta and 13 Jbeta primers. Repertoires were generated with immunoSEQ multiplex PCR, while TCRdb's copy carries only in-frame clones and drops some. The sample carries over 70,000 clones, 65% to 70% recorded once. Study findings and constraints: A link between a missense DCLRE1C variant and TCR beta V- and J-gene trimming emerged from a later analysis.

The receptor was derived from a man aged 40-50 years in good health and CMV-seropositive. Sequencing was performed on PBMCs. The V gene is TRBV7-9, the J gene TRBJ1-2, with a weak D call TRBD1 (5 bases). The CDR3 bases are TGTGCCTCGGGGGCTAACTATGGCTACACCTTC. Translation gives CASGANYGYTF. Based on the CDR3 plus reference TRBV7-9 and TRBJ1-2, the full variable domain is DTGVSQNPRHKITKRGQNVTFRCDPISEHNRLYWYRQTLGQGPEFLTYFQNEAQLEKSRLLSDRFSAERPKGSFSTLEIQRTEQGDSAMYLCASGANYGYTFGSGTRLTVV.